This T cell receptor beta chain was observed in a study of blood T cell repertoires in COVID-19 (dated by TCRdb to about 2020). Looking at the study overall: Samples from collaborators originated in the United States, Italy and Spain and spanned both the acute and convalescent phases of COVID-19. The material from the prospective study consisted of cDNA or gDNA derived from T cells, B-cell-depleted T cells, or PBMCs. The dataset comprised deeply sampled blood TCRbeta repertoires from subjects exposed to, actively infected with, or recovered from COVID-19. The repertoires were made available in a free public database intended to serve as a resource for research on the immune response to SARS-CoV-2. The samples were drawn from the first 160 participants of the ongoing ImmuneRACE study and from 1,254 subjects provided by 6 global collaborators. A de-identified subject ID, COVID-19 status, age in years and sex were almost always included in the sample metadata. HLA class I and class II types, where available, came from metadata supplied by the sample provider rather than from assay-based typing. Broader findings and caveats from the paper: Clinical and demographic metadata were provided uncurated, with the amount varying by source and participant.

In this sample, this clone turned up once. What antigen it recognizes has not been identified. Base-call qualities are not available, and no considerably larger clone is one nucleotide away. TCRbeta CDR3 regions were amplified from genomic DNA by means of the immunoSEQ Assay, a bias-controlled multiplex PCR. Processing in the source paper ran as follows. Nucleated cell counts per sample were estimated from amplification of reference gene primers within the assay. Sequence reads were collapsed and filtered to measure the absolute abundance of every unique TCRbeta CDR3 rearrangement. For each sample, productive Simpson clonality was calculated as the square root of Simpson's diversity index over productive rearrangements. TCRdb mirrors the immuneACCESS table, restricted to in-frame sequences. Some clones are absent from its copies; in checked studies, under half trace to an unresolved V gene, and the reason for the others is unknown. That table gives V, J and clone size, and the DNA gave D and trimming. Here the sample has 150,000 to 200,000 clones; about 81% occur a single time. Approximately 18% of the sample rests with the top ten.

V loses 7 bases at its end and J loses 6 bases; junction bases beyond the gene matches: 3. Via the germline V gene, CDR1 is MNHEY and CDR2 SVGAGI. The CDR3 goes from the cysteine to the phenylalanine over 12 residues. Here the CDR3 DNA is all that survives: 36 bases in frame from base 1. The collaborating institutions used their own protocols to collect whole blood in K2EDTA tubes. For TCRbeta analysis, collaborators shipped samples as frozen whole blood, isolated PBMCs, or DNA extracted from either of those sample types. The receptor chain draws on TRBV6-5 and TRBJ1-2, with 9 middle bases fitting TRBD1. Input material: peripheral blood. This TCR was recovered from a woman older than 75 with acute or convalescent COVID-19. CDR3 loop: CASKQGADGYTF. The sequenced DNA is TGTGCCAGCAAACAGGGGGCTGATGGCTACACCTTC.